These 20 T cell receptor beta chains were sequenced from one sample in a study of cytomegalovirus exposure and HLA in healthy donors. The PCR ran on 60 Vbeta and 13 Jbeta primers. Produced via immunoSEQ multiplex PCR; TCRdb's table is partial and in-frame only. Here the sample spans 150,000 to 170,000 clones, more than 75% being singletons. The material sequenced was PBMCs. All receptors derive from a woman between 40 and 55 years old in good health and CMV-seropositive.

The CDR3 DNA is TGTGCCAGCAGCAGGGAGGGGGCTAACTATGGCTACACCTTC. Its translation is CASSREGANYGYTF. The chain employs TRBV7-8 and TRBJ1-2; TRBD1 might be the D (6 bases). V gave up 5 bases and J gave up 0 bases, with 10 bases separating them. There are 14 residues in the CDR3. Germline CDR1 SGHVS, CDR2 FQNEAQ.

The chain links TRBV28 to TRBJ1-1, with D possibly being TRBD1 (6 bases). The V end was cut by 5 bases, the J end by 9 bases, with 16 bases between. This CDR3 spans 13 amino acids. Germline V lookup: CDR1 MDHEN, CDR2 SYDVKM. In DNA, the CDR3 is TGTGCCAGCAGTCTACGGGGGGCGTCCCAAGCTTTCTTT. Encoded protein: CASSLRGASQAFF.

The chain is built from TRBV29-1 and TRBJ2-3; 7 positions match TRBD2. CDR3 length: 16 residues. V lost 6 bases, J lost 0 bases, and 12 bases stayed unmatched. Germline CDR1 and CDR2: SQVTM and ANQGSEA. The CDR3 reads CSVLARRAPSTDTQYF. CDR3 nucleotide sequence: TGCAGCGTACTAGCGAGGAGGGCCCCTAGCACAGATACGCAGTATTTT.

In nucleotides, the CDR3 is TGTGCCAGCAGTGAAGGGGGGACAGGAAAAGAGACCCAGTACTTC. Residues: CASSEGGTGKETQYF. The chain employs TRBV25-1 and TRBJ2-5, with TRBD1 matching over 8 bases. Per germline, CDR1 MGHDK and CDR2 SYGVNS. J lost 3 bases, V lost 2 bases, and 5 bases had no gene match. This CDR3 is 15 amino acids long.

This chain links TRBV5-1 with TRBJ2-5; 8 bases are shared with TRBD1. V lost 4 bases, J lost 2 bases, and 4 bases stayed unmatched. The CDR3 is 14 amino acids. Germline CDR1 reads SGHRS; CDR2 reads YFSETQ. CDR3 DNA sequence: TGCGCCAGCAGCATCGGGACAGGTCAAGAGACCCAGTACTTC. Amino acids: CASSIGTGQETQYF.

The rearrangement links TRBV9 to TRBJ1-2; 10 bases map to TRBD1. Germline values: CDR1 SGDLS, CDR2 YYNGEE. Germline trimming cut 4 bases from V and 10 bases from J; bases unmatched to any gene: 7. The CDR3 runs 13 residues. In DNA, the CDR3 is TGTGCCAGCAGCTTCCGGACAGGGGGAGACTACACCTTC. Its protein product is CASSFRTGGDYTF. Based on the CDR3 plus reference TRBV9 and TRBJ1-2, the full variable domain is DSGVTQTPKHLITATGQRVTLRCSPRSGDLSVYWYQQSLDQGLQFLIQYYNGEERAKGNILERFSAQQFPDLHSELNLSSLELGDSALYFCASSFRTGGDYTFGSGTRLTVV.

The chain has TRBV7-6 and TRBJ2-7; D is unresolved. The CDR3 spans 13 residues. Trimming took off 5 bases at V and 2 bases at J, with 10 bases between the two ends. From germline, CDR1 is SGHVS and CDR2 FNYEAQ. The CDR3 bases are TGTGCCAGCAGCATCCAGGCAGCCTACGAGCAGTACTTC. This codes for CASSIQAAYEQYF.

V gene TRBV27 combines with J gene TRBJ1-2, with 7 nucleotides matching TRBD1. Germline lookup yields CDR1 MNHEY and CDR2 SMNVEV (reference sequence). The length of the CDR3 is 15 residues. The V gene end was trimmed by 4 bases and the J gene end by 5 bases; junction bases not matched to a gene: 10. DNA for the CDR3: TGTGCCAGCAGTTGGGCTCCGGACAGGAGTTATGGCTACACCTTC. Protein product: CASSWAPDRSYGYTF.

This clone was recorded at least ten times. This CDR3 is also generated by other DNA sequences in the sample. This rearrangement joins TRBV6-5 to TRBJ2-2; the D is unclear. This CDR3 is built from 13 residues. Germline CDR1 reads MNHEY; CDR2 reads SVGAGI. V was shortened by 6 bases and J by 1 base, with 6 bases between the two germline ends. DNA for the CDR3: TGTGCCAGCAGCCTCGGGAACACCGGGGAGCTGTTTTTT. It yields the protein CASSLGNTGELFF.

The V call is TRBV9, the J call TRBJ2-3, with TRBD2 identical over 13 bases. Germline CDR1 SGDLS, CDR2 YYNGEE. CDR3 size: 17 residues. Germline trimming cut 0 bases from V and 4 bases from J; bases unmatched to any gene: 5. The DNA of the CDR3 is TGTGCCAGCAGCGTAGGGACTAGCGGGAGTATCTCAGATACGCAGTATTTT. Translated, it gives CASSVGTSGSISDTQYF.

CDR3 protein: CASSRQGRETQYF. In DNA form, the CDR3 reads TGTGCCAGCAGTAGACAGGGGAGGGAGACCCAGTACTTC. The chain employs TRBV27 and TRBJ2-5, with TRBD1 matching over 8 bases. Unmatched junction bases numbered 4, after V lost 5 bases and J lost 5 bases. Germline V gene lookup returns CDR1 MNHEY and CDR2 SMNVEV (reference sequence). The CDR3 covers 13 residues.

Concerning this clone: A junction boundary mismatches the germline segment, possibly from a read error. This sample also contains other DNA sequences that code for the same CDR3. The genes are TRBV10-2 and TRBJ1-2; 7 nucleotides agree with TRBD1. This CDR3 is built from 15 residues. CDR1 and CDR2 from the germline V gene are WSHSY and SAAADI. Here the CDR3 DNA reads TGCGCCAGCAGTACTACTAGACAGGGTAACTACGGCTACACCTTC. It specifies CASSTTRQGNYGYTF.

This CDR3 is CAISERESNEQFF. The CDR3 nucleotides are TGTGCCATCAGTGAGCGGGAGTCCAATGAGCAGTTCTTC. This chain connects TRBV10-3 to TRBJ2-1; possibly TRBD2 for D (6 bases). The CDR3 runs to 13 residues. The V and J ends lost 2 bases and 6 bases respectively, with 8 bases between them. Per germline, CDR1 ENHRY and CDR2 SYGVKD.

The V gene is TRBV19, the J gene TRBJ2-1; the match to TRBD2 covers 11 bases. CDR3 size: 15 residues. The V gene end was trimmed by 4 bases and the J gene end by 5 bases; junction bases not matched to a gene: 4. The germline gives CDR1 LNHDA, CDR2 SQIVND (reference sequence). The CDR3 DNA sequence: TGTGCCAGTAGTAAACTAGCGGGGGCTAACAATGAGCAGTTCTTC. Translated: CASSKLAGANNEQFF.

The rearrangement uses TRBV14 and TRBJ1-2; 10 positions agree with TRBD1. The trim removed 1 base at V and 4 bases at J, leaving 9 bases unmatched. The CDR3 sequence is 17 residues long. Germline V gene lookup returns CDR1 SGHDN and CDR2 FVKESK. Here the CDR3 DNA reads TGTGCCAGCAGCCAAGGTTCCGGGACAGGGGAGCGCTATGGCTACACCTTC. Its translation is CASSQGSGTGERYGYTF.

The chain combines TRBV5-6 with TRBJ2-1, with 9 nucleotides matching TRBD2. The V and J ends lost 0 bases and 4 bases, in that order; junction bases with no gene match: 8. Germline CDR1 SGHDT, CDR2 YYEEEE. The CDR3 contains 17 residues. The CDR3 region is CASSLEPAGGVYNEQFF. CDR3 DNA sequence: TGTGCCAGCAGCTTGGAACCAGCGGGGGGAGTTTACAATGAGCAGTTCTTC.

This chain links TRBV11-2 with TRBJ2-1; the D gene is possibly TRBD2 (5 bases). V was cut by 4 bases and J by 2 bases, with 15 bases left in between. The CDR3 has 16 residues. Germline V gene lookup returns CDR1 SGHAT and CDR2 FQNNGV. For the CDR3, the DNA is TGTGCCAGCAGCTCCATCCCGGGGAGAGCCTACAATGAGCAGTTCTTC. Its translation: CASSSIPGRAYNEQFF.

This clone has more than one count but fewer than ten. The gene calls are TRBV27 and TRBJ1-2; weak D call: TRBD1 (5 bases). Per the germline V gene, CDR1 is MNHEY and CDR2 is SMNVEV (reference sequence). The ends were cut back, 3 bases at V and 7 bases at J, with 9 bases in the middle. CDR3 length: 12 amino acids. The CDR3 loop is CASSLGGVGYTF. The CDR3 bases are TGTGCCAGCAGTTTGGGGGGAGTTGGCTACACCTTC.

Written as DNA, the CDR3 is TGTGCCAGCAGCCCTGGGCTCGCTGGCGGCACAGATACGCAGTATTTT. This gives the protein CASSPGLAGGTDTQYF. The rearrangement links TRBV11-3 to TRBJ2-3; the D is unclear. This CDR3 contains 16 residues. V lost 5 bases to trimming and J lost 1 base, with 16 bases between them. Looked up from germline, CDR1 is SGHNT and CDR2 is YENEEA.

The J gene is TRBJ2-1, the V gene TRBV29-1; the match to TRBD2 covers 7 bases. The CDR3 has 16 amino acids. Germline V gene lookup returns CDR1 SQVTM and CDR2 ANQGSEA. With 6 bases clipped from V and 0 bases from J, the junction kept 11 bases outside the gene matches. CDR3 in amino acids: CSVPIGGGSSYNEQFF. The DNA for the CDR3 is TGCAGCGTCCCGATAGGCGGGGGAAGCTCCTACAATGAGCAGTTCTTC.